This T cell receptor (beta chain) was captured by sequencing in a study of cytomegalovirus exposure and HLA in healthy donors. Study observations and caveats: A later analysis, which compared TCR beta chains of equal frequency, found the HLA-associated ones more clonally expanded. Immune exposure information available was restricted to CMV serostatus. As a later analysis showed, several of the most significant clusters appeared to be linked to common viral pathogens. By HLA locus, TCR association rates varied in a later analysis, with DRB1 showing the most and HLA-C the fewest.

Trimming left V 5 bases short and J 2 bases short, with 9 bases between. The germline CDR1 and CDR2 sequences are SGHTA and FQGTGA. The CDR3 is 13 amino acids. With 60 Vbeta and 13 Jbeta primers, the PCR was carried out. Some clones are missing from TCRdb's copy, which holds only in-frame ones; the method was immunoSEQ multiplex PCR. This sample has some 180,000 clones, with roughly 13% found just once. This clone was recorded a few times. The antigen remains undetermined. This sequence originates from a man aged 50 or older in good health and CMV-seropositive. This rearrangement joins TRBV7-3 to TRBJ2-5; D remains unclear. The source material was PBMCs. This CDR3 reads CASSLKQQETQYF. As DNA, the CDR3 is TGTGCCAGCAGCCTCAAACAGCAAGAGACCCAGTACTTC.